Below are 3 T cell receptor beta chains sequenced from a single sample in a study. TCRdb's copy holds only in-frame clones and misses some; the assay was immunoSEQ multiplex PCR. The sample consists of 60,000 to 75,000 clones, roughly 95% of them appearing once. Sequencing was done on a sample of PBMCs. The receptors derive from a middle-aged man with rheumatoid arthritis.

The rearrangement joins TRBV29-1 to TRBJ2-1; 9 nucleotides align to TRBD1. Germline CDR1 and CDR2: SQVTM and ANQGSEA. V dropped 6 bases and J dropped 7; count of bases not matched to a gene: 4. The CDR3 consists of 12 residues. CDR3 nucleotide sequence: TGCAGCGTAAGGACAGGGGTAAATGAGCAGTTCTTC. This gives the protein CSVRTGVNEQFF.

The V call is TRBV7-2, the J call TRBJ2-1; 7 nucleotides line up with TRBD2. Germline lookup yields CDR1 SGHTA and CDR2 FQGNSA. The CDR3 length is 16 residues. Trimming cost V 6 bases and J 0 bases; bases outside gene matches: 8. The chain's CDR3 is CASRPLRGSSYNEQFF. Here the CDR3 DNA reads TGTGCCAGCAGACCGCTGCGGGGGAGCTCCTACAATGAGCAGTTCTTC.

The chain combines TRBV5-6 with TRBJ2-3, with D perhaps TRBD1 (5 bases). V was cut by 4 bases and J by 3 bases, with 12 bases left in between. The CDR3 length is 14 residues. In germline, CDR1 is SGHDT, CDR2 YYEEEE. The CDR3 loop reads CASSKKAGTDTQYF. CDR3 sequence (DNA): TGTGCCAGCAGCAAAAAGGCAGGGACAGATACGCAGTATTTT.